This T cell receptor (beta chain) was identified in a study of metastatic and nonmetastatic thyroid tumors. Overall study: Comparison of repertoires was carried out across blood and tumor or nodule tissue from malignant and benign thyroid patients. Study-level results: Benign nodules reportedly had significantly lower TCR beta diversity than malignant thyroid tumors in blood and tumor.

This clone has a count of ten or more. The antigen remains unidentified. Every patient was untreated before thyroid surgery. Study processing details: To classify distant metastasis in papillary thyroid cancer, a model was built from CDR3 differences across clinicopathological groups. Using MiXCR, TCRdb reanalyzed the PCR reads. The V and J calls were determined by TCRdb, not by the authors. The repertoire includes about 33,000 clones, roughly a sixth of them detected once, and roughly an eighth sits in the top ten. Sequencing was done on a sample of blood. The source of this sequence is a male donor with papillary thyroid cancer or a benign thyroid nodule (not recorded which). Some clones in this sample may be carry-over from other donors' samples.

The CDR3 reads CASSSYPGQGWGGYTF. CDR3 bases: TGTGCCAGTAGCTCCTACCCGGGACAAGGTTGGGGGGGCTACACCTTC. The chain has TRBV19 and TRBJ1-2; possibly TRBD1 for D (6 bases). Germline values: CDR1 LNHDA, CDR2 SQIVND (reference sequence). This CDR3 spans 16 amino acids. The ends were cut back, 6 bases at V and 8 bases at J, with 25 bases in the middle. Looking up the rest from reference TRBV19 and TRBJ1-2 gives the full variable domain: DGGITQSPKYLFRKEGQNVTLSCEQNLNHDAMYWYRQDPGQGLRLIYYSQIVNDFQKGDIAEGYSVSREKKESFPLTVTSAQKNPTAFYLCASSSYPGQGWGGYTFGSGTRLTVV.